The 28 T cell receptor beta chains reported below all come from one sample, sequenced in a study of shared clonotypes between healthy human individuals. Using immunoSEQ multiplex PCR, the repertoire was profiled, and TCRdb retains in-frame clones only, with some absent. The sample lists roughly 2,000,000 clones, just under 95% seen once, with around 1.7% in the top ten. CD45RO-negative, CCR7-positively selected cells formed the naive CD8 fraction, excluding terminally differentiated effector memory CD45RA+ cells. The material sequenced was naive CD8+ T cells from PBMCs. The receptors here all came from a man aged 18-30 years in good health. Some clones in this sample may be carry-over from other donors' samples.

This rearrangement joins TRBV6-1 to TRBJ1-1; D is unresolved. CDR1 is MNHNS, CDR2 SASEGT, per germline. The CDR3 totals 15 residues. Trimming left V 6 bases short and J 1 base short, with 15 bases between. CDR3: CASRTSQRGNTEAFF. CDR3 coding DNA: TGTGCCAGCAGGACTTCACAAAGAGGGAACACTGAAGCTTTCTTT.

The chain employs TRBV27 and TRBJ2-1, with a weak D call TRBD1 (6 bases). Trimming left V 1 base short and J 2 bases short, with 6 bases between. Per the germline V gene, CDR1 is MNHEY and CDR2 is SMNVEV (reference sequence). The length of the CDR3 is 14 residues. The CDR3 sequence: CASSLYRAYNEQFF. As DNA, the CDR3 is TGTGCCAGCAGTTTATACAGGGCCTACAATGAGCAGTTCTTC.

The table lists this clone with a count of one. The rearrangement uses TRBV9 and TRBJ1-3, with 8 positions matching TRBD1. V dropped 4 bases and J dropped 3; count of bases not matched to a gene: 12. This CDR3 region has 17 residues. Germline V CDR1 and CDR2: SGDLS, YYNGEE. The CDR3 DNA reads TGTGCCAGCAGCCTCCGGGACAGGCCTTACCTTGGAAACACCATATATTTT. This codes for CASSLRDRPYLGNTIYF. The variable domain in full, completed from reference TRBV9 and TRBJ1-3, reads DSGVTQTPKHLITATGQRVTLRCSPRSGDLSVYWYQQSLDQGLQFLIQYYNGEERAKGNILERFSAQQFPDLHSELNLSSLELGDSALYFCASSLRDRPYLGNTIYFGEGSWLTVV.

The chain combines TRBV27 with TRBJ2-1; unclear D gene. The CDR3 has 17 amino acids. Germline assignment: CDR1 MNHEY and CDR2 SMNVEV (reference sequence). Trimming pared 4 bases from V and 0 bases from J, leaving 16 bases between. The CDR3 DNA reads TGTGCCAGCAGTTCCCCCCTTGTTTCCCCCTCCTACAATGAGCAGTTCTTC. Encoded protein: CASSSPLVSPSYNEQFF.

This chain uses TRBV28 with TRBJ1-4; no reliable D call. Trimming took off 3 bases at V and 0 bases at J, with 11 bases between the two ends. Germline CDR1 is MDHEN and CDR2 is SYDVKM. The CDR3 is 16 residues long. In DNA form, the CDR3 reads TGTGCCAGCAGTTTGGGTCTATTCTCAACTAATGAAAAACTGTTTTTT. Encoded protein: CASSLGLFSTNEKLFF.

The V and J genes are TRBV6-1 and TRBJ1-1; D may be TRBD1 (5 bases). This CDR3 is built from 15 residues. Germline V gives CDR1 MNHNS, CDR2 SASEGT. Trimming took 2 bases from V and 4 from J, leaving 14 bases between them. CDR3 bases: TGTGCCAGCAGTGAACTGGGGGAGGCGTCCACTGAAGCTTTCTTT. Translating gives CASSELGEASTEAFF.

Concerning this clone itself: The sample contains more than one DNA sequence encoding this CDR3. The chain has TRBV27 and TRBJ2-7; D is possibly TRBD2 (6 bases). Germline V gene data show CDR1 as MNHEY and CDR2 as SMNVEV (reference sequence). The V end lost 6 bases, the J end lost 4 bases, and 10 bases lay between the germline ends. This CDR3 is built from 12 residues. CDR3 DNA sequence: TGTGCCAGCAGCTTTGGGGGGTACGAGCAGTACTTC. Amino acid sequence: CASSFGGYEQYF.

V and J are TRBV28 and TRBJ1-1, with D maybe TRBD1 (6 bases). The CDR3 covers 13 residues. Between the trimmed V and J ends, which lost 2 bases and 4 bases, there was a span of 8 bases. CDR1 MDHEN and CDR2 SYDVKM come from the germline V gene. In DNA form, the CDR3 reads TGTGCCAGCAGTTTAAGGGGGTTCACTGAAGCTTTCTTT. This gives the protein CASSLRGFTEAFF.

The V call is TRBV6-5, the J call TRBJ1-1; D is ambiguous. Germline V lookup: CDR1 MNHEY, CDR2 SVGAGI. CDR3 length: 14 residues. Trimming pared 7 bases from V and 4 bases from J, leaving 16 bases between. The CDR3 region is CASIPFRVATEAFF. The CDR3 nucleotides are TGTGCCAGCATCCCCTTCCGGGTGGCCACTGAAGCTTTCTTT.

The chain joins TRBV10-3 to TRBJ2-2; 9 bases fit TRBD1. This CDR3 has 15 residues. CDR1 ENHRY and CDR2 SYGVKD come from the germline V gene. The J segment lost 1 base and the V segment lost 7 bases, leaving 4 bases of the junction unmatched. CDR3 sequence reads: CAINSGQGNTGELFF. DNA of the CDR3: TGTGCCATCAACTCGGGACAGGGGAACACCGGGGAGCTGTTTTTT.

The rearrangement uses TRBV9 and TRBJ1-1; D remains ambiguous. With 3 bases removed from V and 1 base from J, the gap between germline ends came to 22 bases. The germline gives CDR1 SGDLS, CDR2 YYNGEE. The CDR3 contains 18 residues. The CDR3 nucleotides read TGTGCCAGCAGCGCCAACGTAGAACAGACGAACGAGAACACTGAAGCTTTCTTT. Translating gives CASSANVEQTNENTEAFF.

V gene TRBV13 combines with J gene TRBJ1-3; D is undetermined. Per germline, CDR1 PRHDT and CDR2 FYEKMQ (reference sequence). V was clipped by 5 bases and J by 4 bases, with 18 bases between them. This CDR3 is built from 16 residues. CDR3 in amino acids: CASSQSRDNFGNTIYF. In nucleotides, the CDR3 is TGTGCCAGCAGCCAGTCAAGAGACAATTTCGGAAACACCATATATTTT.

This clone is a singleton in its sample. This sample includes further DNA sequences coding for the same CDR3. The V call is TRBV9, the J call TRBJ1-5; 7 bases match TRBD1. Germline CDR1 is SGDLS and CDR2 is YYNGEE. V was clipped by 7 bases and J by 6 bases; unmatched bases: 10. This CDR3 has 14 amino acids. Here the CDR3 reads CASSGGGEGQPQHF. The CDR3, as DNA: TGTGCCAGCTCGGGAGGGGGCGAGGGTCAGCCCCAGCATTTT.

The genes are TRBV12-2 and TRBJ1-5. TRBV12-2 is a pseudogene. The CDR3 length is 19 residues. Here the CDR3 DNA reads TGTGCAAGTCGCTTAGCGCTAGAAGGTCCTGGGGATAGCAATCAGCCCCAGCATTTT. It translates to CASRLALEGPGDSNQPQHF.

This chain connects TRBV9 to TRBJ2-1; no definite D call. The length of the CDR3 is 12 residues. Between the trimmed V and J ends, which lost 0 bases and 8 bases, there was a span of 6 bases. Germline V gene lookup returns CDR1 SGDLS and CDR2 YYNGEE. CDR3 loop: CASSVALDEQFF. CDR3 DNA sequence: TGTGCCAGCAGCGTAGCTCTCGATGAGCAGTTCTTC. The whole variable domain, filled in from reference TRBV9 and TRBJ2-1, reads DSGVTQTPKHLITATGQRVTLRCSPRSGDLSVYWYQQSLDQGLQFLIQYYNGEERAKGNILERFSAQQFPDLHSELNLSSLELGDSALYFCASSVALDEQFFGPGTRLTVL.

This rearrangement joins TRBV9 to TRBJ2-7; unclear D gene. Germline values: CDR1 SGDLS, CDR2 YYNGEE. The CDR3 has 15 amino acids. V was cut by 2 bases and J by 2 bases, with 14 bases left in between. CDR3 DNA sequence: TGTGCCAGCAGCGTCGGGCTATCCCCCGCCTACGAGCAGTACTTC. This gives the protein CASSVGLSPAYEQYF.

The J gene is TRBJ2-1, the V gene TRBV7-6; 8 bases agree with TRBD1. Germline CDR1 reads SGHVS; CDR2 reads FNYEAQ. The CDR3 runs 14 residues. V shed 2 bases, J shed 9 bases, and the junction held 6 bases outside the gene matches. CDR3 in DNA: TGTGCCAGCAGCTTATTGTCACAGGGGGGTGAGCAGTTCTTC. Translating gives CASSLLSQGGEQFF.

The V call is TRBV25-1, the J call TRBJ2-7; D is possibly TRBD2 (5 bases). Trimming cost V 7 bases and J 0 bases, with 13 bases left between them. The CDR3 has 14 residues. Germline CDR1 and CDR2: MGHDK and SYGVNS. In DNA, the CDR3 is TGTGCCAGCAAAAAAGCGGCGAGCTCCTACGAGCAGTACTTC. This encodes CASKKAASSYEQYF.

V usage is TRBV4-1 and J usage is TRBJ2-7; D remains unclear. Germline CDR1 MGHRA, CDR2 YSYEKL. The V end lost 1 base, the J end lost 0 bases, and 10 bases lay between the germline ends. The CDR3 runs 15 residues. The CDR3 DNA reads TGCGCCAGCAGCCAAGCCGAGCACAGCTCCTACGAGCAGTACTTC. Protein product: CASSQAEHSSYEQYF.

The chain uses TRBV6-1 and TRBJ2-7, with a weak D call TRBD1 (5 bases). Germline CDR1 is MNHNS and CDR2 is SASEGT. V lost 5 bases and J 3 bases, leaving 11 bases between the germline ends. The CDR3 extends over 13 amino acids. CDR3 in DNA: TGTGCCAGCAGTAAGGACATGAACTACGAGCAGTACTTC. This translates into CASSKDMNYEQYF.

The rearrangement joins TRBV4-1 to TRBJ1-4, with unresolved D. The CDR3 is 14 residues long. Trimming took off 0 bases at V and 8 bases at J, with 10 bases between the two ends. Germline lookup yields CDR1 MGHRA and CDR2 YSYEKL. The CDR3 region has the DNA TGCGCCAGCAGCCAAGAGGTTGTATCCGAAAAACTGTTTTTT. Its translation: CASSQEVVSEKLFF.

The chain recombines TRBV28 with TRBJ2-5; unclear D gene. The germline V gene has CDR1 MDHEN and CDR2 SYDVKM. V was trimmed by 4 bases and J by 5 bases, leaving 14 bases between them. The length of the CDR3 is 14 residues. This CDR3 is CASSSIRLRETQYF. Written as DNA, the CDR3 is TGTGCCAGCAGTTCCATCAGACTGAGGGAGACCCAGTACTTC.

CDR3 nucleotides: TGTGCCAGCAGCGTAGGGTGGCCCTCCGGCTCTGGAAACACCATATATTTT. This sequence encodes CASSVGWPSGSGNTIYF. The chain links TRBV9 to TRBJ1-3; D unresolved. With 0 bases removed from V and 0 bases from J, the gap between germline ends came to 13 bases. CDR1 and CDR2 from the germline V gene are SGDLS and YYNGEE. The CDR3 contains 17 residues.

This CDR3 is CASSFRAGRISGRVSNEQFF. The DNA for the CDR3 is TGTGCCAGCAGCTTCCGGGCAGGCAGGATTAGCGGGAGGGTTAGCAATGAGCAGTTCTTC. V usage is TRBV13 and J usage is TRBJ2-1, with TRBD2 matching over 11 bases. This CDR3 is 20 amino acids long. Per the germline V gene, CDR1 is PRHDT and CDR2 is FYEKMQ (reference sequence). The J segment lost 6 bases and the V segment lost 3 bases, leaving 19 bases of the junction unmatched. The variable domain in full, with the rest retrieved from reference TRBV13 and TRBJ2-1, is AAGVIQSPRHLIKEKRETATLKCYPIPRHDTVYWYQQGPGQDPQFLISFYEKMQSDKGSIPDRFSAQQFSDYHSELNMSSLELGDSALYFCASSFRAGRISGRVSNEQFFGPGTRLTVL.

This chain joins TRBV28 and TRBJ1-1; D is unclear. Germline V gives CDR1 MDHEN, CDR2 SYDVKM. Trimming left V 6 bases short and J 11 bases short, with 13 bases between. The CDR3 consists of 11 residues. CDR3 sequence reads: CASRRTLEAFF. In nucleotides, the CDR3 is TGTGCCAGCAGGCGGACCCTGGAGGCTTTCTTT.

The V gene is TRBV15, the J gene TRBJ2-3, with D uncertain. The CDR3 is 12 amino acids. Germline lookup yields CDR1 LNHNV and CDR2 YYDKDF (reference sequence). The V end lost 0 bases, the J end lost 7 bases, and 5 bases lay between the germline ends. The CDR3 bases are TGTGCCACCAGCAGAGAGATGAATACGCAGTATTTT. It translates to CATSREMNTQYF.

V is TRBV9 and J is TRBJ2-7, with TRBD2 matching over 10 bases. Germline V CDR1 and CDR2: SGDLS, YYNGEE. The CDR3 totals 15 residues. Losses at the gene ends were 3 bases for V and 5 bases for J; bases not matched to a gene: 8. As DNA, the CDR3 is TGTGCCAGCAGCGGACGCGGACTAGCGGCGAACGAGCAGTACTTC. This gives the protein CASSGRGLAANEQYF.

As concerns this clone: Additional DNA sequences in this sample encode the identical CDR3. The chain couples TRBV7-9 to TRBJ1-1; unclear D gene. From germline, CDR1 is SEHNR and CDR2 FQNEAQ (reference sequence). Between the trimmed V and J ends, which lost 0 bases and 4 bases, there was a span of 0 bases. The CDR3 extends over 11 amino acids. The DNA of the CDR3 is TGTGCCAGCAGCTTAGCCACTGAAGCTTTCTTT. Encoded protein: CASSLATEAFF.